The 2 T cell receptor beta chains below were found in one sample sequenced in a study of blood T cell repertoires in COVID-19. TCRdb's table, derived via immunoSEQ multiplex PCR, lists solely in-frame clones and lacks some. The sample carries roughly 200,000 clones, around 87% recorded once. Sequenced input: peripheral blood. The receptors were sampled from a man in his sixties with acute or convalescent COVID-19.

This rearrangement joins TRBV7-2 to TRBJ1-1; 7 nucleotides align to TRBD1. The V and J ends lost 5 bases and 6 bases, in that order; junction bases with no gene match: 12. This CDR3 region has 15 residues. Germline CDR1 SGHTA, CDR2 FQGNSA. The CDR3 region is CASSPQTGGGAEAFF. CDR3 DNA: TGTGCCAGCAGCCCACAAACGGGAGGGGGCGCTGAAGCTTTCTTT.

The chain combines TRBV7-9 with TRBJ2-1; the D gene is possibly TRBD1 (5 bases). The germline CDR1 and CDR2 sequences are SEHNR and FQNEAQ (reference sequence). V gave up 5 bases and J gave up 4 bases, with 9 bases separating them. CDR3 length: 13 amino acids. CDR3 protein: CASSTRQYNEQFF. The CDR3 DNA reads as TGTGCCAGCAGCACCCGACAGTACAATGAGCAGTTCTTC.